This record concerns one TCR beta chain sequence. In the study's own analysis: Scientists estimated how many nucleated cells there were by amplifying reference gene primers. This table comes from immunoSEQ multiplex PCR, and its TCRdb copy is limited to in-frame clones, with some not included. V and J calls and clone size come straight from that table; D and trimming were deduced from the DNA. This sample has approximately 500,000 clones; about 89% occur once, and the top ten carry about 8.2%. The data originate from a study of blood T cell repertoires in COVID-19. Study-level information: Samples of COVID-19 (acute and convalescent) were obtained from the United States, Italy and Spain. T cells, B-cell-depleted T cells, or PBMCs supplied cDNA or gDNA.

The CDR3 is 15 amino acids. The germline V gene encodes CDR1 MDHEN and CDR2 SYDVKM. Trimming took 2 bases from V and 3 from J; bases not matched to a gene: 4. Enrollment of patients from Seattle took place during active infection, with longitudinal follow-up. Specimen: peripheral blood. The TCR was taken from a woman between 50 and 59 years old with COVID-19, enrolled during active disease. The chain joins TRBV28 to TRBJ1-2; 9 bases are shared with TRBD1. The CDR3 sequence: CASSLIRTGDYGYTF. As DNA, the CDR3 is TGTGCCAGCAGTTTAATCCGGACAGGGGACTATGGCTACACCTTC.